This T cell receptor (beta chain) was identified in a study of shared clonotypes between healthy human individuals. Study-wide background: Donor composition was two women and three men, aged 18 to 49. Study-wide results and caveats: Naive CD4 clonotypes overlapped across several donors at roughly 5%.

As to this clone: Its specificity is not known.

Researchers ran the assay at a deep level. The material for each subset, its genomic DNA, was split evenly across several immunoSEQ plates. The data were produced by immunoSEQ multiplex PCR, yet TCRdb's version contains in-frame clones alone and is incomplete. This sample yields a few million clones, of which 90% to 95% are seen a single time; around 0.4% belongs to the top ten. The receptor was derived from a man younger than 35 in good health. Some clones in this sample may be carry-over from other donors' samples. The specimen sequenced was naive CD4+ T cells from PBMCs. Indicated subset: CD45RA+ positively selected.

The CDR3 spells CASSLALGGKGDEKLFF. The DNA of the CDR3 is TGTGCCAGCAGCTTGGCCTTGGGGGGGAAAGGAGATGAAAAACTGTTTTTT. The gene calls are TRBV5-6 and TRBJ1-4, with D perhaps TRBD1 (5 bases). The germline V gene has CDR1 SGHDT and CDR2 YYEEEE. V lost 0 bases and J 6 bases, leaving 18 bases between the germline ends. The CDR3 is made up of 17 amino acids.